This T cell receptor (beta chain) was profiled in a study of cytomegalovirus exposure and HLA in healthy donors. General observations from the study: Most sequenced TCRs were rare (though some public TCRs occurred in many donors). Presence/absence analyses treated sequencing depth as roughly uniform across donors.

In germline, CDR1 is SGDLS, CDR2 YYNGEE. This CDR3 is built from 15 residues. Trimming pared 3 bases from V and 0 bases from J, leaving 10 bases between. This clone was seen a handful of times. Its antigen is currently unknown. Nominally healthy donors provided the samples, though records likely missed some immune exposures. The PCR contained 60 Vbeta and 13 Jbeta primers. Sequenced by immunoSEQ multiplex PCR; TCRdb stores in-frame clones only, minus some. The sample shows about 96,000 clones, under 65% of them seen only once. J is TRBJ1-5 and V is TRBV9; tentative D call: TRBD1 (5 bases). What was sequenced was PBMCs. The source of this sequence is a man aged 55 to 69 in good health and CMV-seronegative. In DNA form, the CDR3 reads TGTGCCAGCAGCGCACGACAGACTAGCAATCAGCCCCAGCATTTT. Translated: CASSARQTSNQPQHF.